This entry is about one TCR beta chain. Sequencing used immunoSEQ multiplex PCR; TCRdb keeps in-frame clones, though not all of them. The sample records approximately 15,000 clones, roughly 80% being singletons. Germline trimming cut 2 bases from V and 7 bases from J; bases unmatched to any gene: 11. The CDR3 loop spans 17 amino acids. Per germline, CDR1 MNHEY and CDR2 SVGEGT. The data stem from a study of blood T cell repertoires in COVID-19. The sample was peripheral blood. This TCR derives from a human donor in a cohort sampled during active COVID-19. V and J are TRBV6-2 or TRBV6-3 and TRBJ1-4; TRBD1 matches 9 bases. This CDR3 is CASSYERRTGDFEKLFF. The CDR3 coding sequence is TGTGCCAGCAGTTACGAACGCCGGACAGGGGATTTTGAAAAACTGTTTTTT.